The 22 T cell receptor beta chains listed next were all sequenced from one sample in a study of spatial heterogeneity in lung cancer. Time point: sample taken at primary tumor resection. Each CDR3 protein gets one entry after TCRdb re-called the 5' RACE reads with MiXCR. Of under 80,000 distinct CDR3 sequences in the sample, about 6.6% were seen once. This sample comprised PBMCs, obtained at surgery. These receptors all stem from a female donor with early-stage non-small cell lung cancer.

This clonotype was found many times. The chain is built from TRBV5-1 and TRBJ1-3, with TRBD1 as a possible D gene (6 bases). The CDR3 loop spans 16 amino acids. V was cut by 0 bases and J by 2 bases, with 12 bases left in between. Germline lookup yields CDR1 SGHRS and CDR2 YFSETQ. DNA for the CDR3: TGCGCCAGCAGCTTGGAAGGACAGAAGACTGGAAACACCATATATTTT. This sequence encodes CASSLEGQKTGNTIYF. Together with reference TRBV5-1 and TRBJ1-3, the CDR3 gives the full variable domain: KAGVTQTPRYLIKTRGQQVTLSCSPISGHRSVSWYQQTPGQGLQFLFEYFSETQRNKGNFPGRFSGRQFSNSRSEMNVSTLELGDSALYLCASSLEGQKTGNTIYFGEGSWLTVV.

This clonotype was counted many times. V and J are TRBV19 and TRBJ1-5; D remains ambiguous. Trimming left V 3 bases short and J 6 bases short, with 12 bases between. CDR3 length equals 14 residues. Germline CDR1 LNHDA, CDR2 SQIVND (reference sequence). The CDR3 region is CASSMMGGGQPQHF. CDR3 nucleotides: TGTGCCAGTAGTATGATGGGAGGCGGTCAGCCCCAGCATTTT.

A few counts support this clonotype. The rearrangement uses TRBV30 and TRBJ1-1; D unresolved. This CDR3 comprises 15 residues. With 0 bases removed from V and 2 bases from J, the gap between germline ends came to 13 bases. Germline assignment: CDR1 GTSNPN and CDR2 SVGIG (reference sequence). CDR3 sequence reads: CAWSVRKVTNTEAFF. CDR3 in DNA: TGTGCCTGGAGTGTAAGGAAGGTTACCAACACTGAAGCTTTCTTT.

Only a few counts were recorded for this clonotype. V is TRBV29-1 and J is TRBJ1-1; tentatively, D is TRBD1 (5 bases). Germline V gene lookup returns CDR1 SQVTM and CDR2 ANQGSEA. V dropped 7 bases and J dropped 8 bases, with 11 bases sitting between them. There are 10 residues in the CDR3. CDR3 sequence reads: CSAIDSEAFF. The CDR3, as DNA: TGCAGCGCCATCGACAGCGAAGCTTTCTTT.

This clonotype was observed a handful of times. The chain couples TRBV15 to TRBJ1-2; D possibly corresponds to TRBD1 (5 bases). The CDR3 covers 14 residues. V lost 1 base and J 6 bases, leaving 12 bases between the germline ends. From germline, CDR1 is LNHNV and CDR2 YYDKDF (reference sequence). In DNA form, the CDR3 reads TGTGCCACCAGCAGAGTGGGGGGAATCGATGGCTACACCTTC. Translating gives CATSRVGGIDGYTF.

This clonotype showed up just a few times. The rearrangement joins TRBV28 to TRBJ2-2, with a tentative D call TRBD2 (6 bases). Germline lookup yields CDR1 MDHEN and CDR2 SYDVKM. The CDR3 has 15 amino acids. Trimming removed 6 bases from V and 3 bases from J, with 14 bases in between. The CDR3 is CASSPGGSDTGELFF. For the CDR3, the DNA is TGTGCCAGCAGCCCCGGAGGGTCGGACACCGGGGAGCTGTTTTTT.

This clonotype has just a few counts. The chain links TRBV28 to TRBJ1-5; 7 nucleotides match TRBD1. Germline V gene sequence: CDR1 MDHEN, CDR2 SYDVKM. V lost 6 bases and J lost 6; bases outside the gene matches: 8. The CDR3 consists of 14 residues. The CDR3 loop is CASRGGQRGQPQHF. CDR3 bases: TGTGCCAGCAGGGGGGGACAGCGGGGTCAGCCCCAGCATTTT.

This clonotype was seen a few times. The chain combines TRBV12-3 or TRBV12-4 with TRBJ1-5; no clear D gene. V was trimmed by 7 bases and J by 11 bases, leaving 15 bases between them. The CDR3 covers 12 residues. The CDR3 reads CASTNSPITQHF. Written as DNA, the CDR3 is TGTGCCAGCACCAACTCCCCGATCACCCAGCATTTT.

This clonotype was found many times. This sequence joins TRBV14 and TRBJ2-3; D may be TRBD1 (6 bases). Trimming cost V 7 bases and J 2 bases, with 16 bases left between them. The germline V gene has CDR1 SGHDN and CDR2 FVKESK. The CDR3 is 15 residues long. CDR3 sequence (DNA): TGTGCCAGCACCCACGATCGGACAGCCACAGATACGCAGTATTTT. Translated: CASTHDRTATDTQYF.

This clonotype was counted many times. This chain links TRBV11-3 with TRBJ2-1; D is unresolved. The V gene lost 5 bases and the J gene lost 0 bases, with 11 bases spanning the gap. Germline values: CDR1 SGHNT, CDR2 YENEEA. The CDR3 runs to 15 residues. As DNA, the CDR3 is TGTGCCAGCAGCGACGGTGGGGTCTCCTACAATGAGCAGTTCTTC. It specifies CASSDGGVSYNEQFF.

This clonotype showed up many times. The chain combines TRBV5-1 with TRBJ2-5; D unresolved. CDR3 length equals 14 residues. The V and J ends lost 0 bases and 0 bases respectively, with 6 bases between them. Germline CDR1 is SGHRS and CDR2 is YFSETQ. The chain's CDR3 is CASSLDAYQETQYF. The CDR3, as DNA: TGCGCCAGCAGCTTGGACGCGTACCAAGAGACCCAGTACTTC.

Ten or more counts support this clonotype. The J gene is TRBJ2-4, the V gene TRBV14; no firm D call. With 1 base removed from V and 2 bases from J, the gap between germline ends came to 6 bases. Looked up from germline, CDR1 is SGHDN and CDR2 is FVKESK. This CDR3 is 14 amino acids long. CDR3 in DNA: TGTGCCAGCAGCCAAGGACGAACCAAAAACATTCAGTACTTC. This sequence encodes CASSQGRTKNIQYF.

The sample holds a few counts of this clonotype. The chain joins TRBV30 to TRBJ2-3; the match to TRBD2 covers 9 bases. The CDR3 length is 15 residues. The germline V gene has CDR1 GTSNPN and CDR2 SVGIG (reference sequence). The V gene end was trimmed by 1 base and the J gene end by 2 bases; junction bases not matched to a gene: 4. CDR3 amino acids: CAWSGLAGITDTQYF. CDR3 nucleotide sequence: TGTGCCTGGAGTGGGCTAGCGGGAATCACAGATACGCAGTATTTT.

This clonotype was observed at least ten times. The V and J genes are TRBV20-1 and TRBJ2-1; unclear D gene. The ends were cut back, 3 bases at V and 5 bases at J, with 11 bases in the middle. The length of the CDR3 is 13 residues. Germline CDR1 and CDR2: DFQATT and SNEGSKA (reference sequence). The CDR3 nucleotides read TGCAGTGCTAGTAAGACTCTCAACAATGAGCAGTTCTTC. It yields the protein CSASKTLNNEQFF.

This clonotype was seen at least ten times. DNA for the CDR3: TGTGCCAGCAGCCCCGGACTAGTAGCGTCCTACGAGCAGTACTTC. Its protein product is CASSPGLVASYEQYF. The rearrangement uses TRBV5-4 and TRBJ2-7, with TRBD2 matching 7 bases. The CDR3 is 15 amino acids. Trimming cost V 4 bases and J 1 base; bases outside gene matches: 8. CDR1 SGHNT and CDR2 YYREEE come from the germline V gene (reference sequence).

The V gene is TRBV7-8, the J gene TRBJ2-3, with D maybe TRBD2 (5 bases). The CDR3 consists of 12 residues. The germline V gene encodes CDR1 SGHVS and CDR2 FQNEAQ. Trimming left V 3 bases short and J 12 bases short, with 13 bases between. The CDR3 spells CASSFLALAQYF. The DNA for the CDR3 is TGTGCCAGCAGCTTTCTAGCTCTGGCACAGTATTTT. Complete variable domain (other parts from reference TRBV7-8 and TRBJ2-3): GAGVSQSPRYKVAKRGQDVALRCDPISGHVSLFWYQQALGQGPEFLTYFQNEAQLDKSGLPSDRFFAERPEGSVSTLKIQRTQQEDSAVYLCASSFLALAQYFGPGTRLTVL.

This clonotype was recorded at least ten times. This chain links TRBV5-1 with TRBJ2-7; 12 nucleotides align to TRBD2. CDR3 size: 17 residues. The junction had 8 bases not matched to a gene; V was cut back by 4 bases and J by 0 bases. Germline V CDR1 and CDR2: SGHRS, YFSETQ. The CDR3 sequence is CASSPGPGLAGSYEQYV. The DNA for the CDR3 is TGCGCCAGCAGCCCAGGCCCGGGACTAGCGGGCTCCTACGAGCAGTACGTC.

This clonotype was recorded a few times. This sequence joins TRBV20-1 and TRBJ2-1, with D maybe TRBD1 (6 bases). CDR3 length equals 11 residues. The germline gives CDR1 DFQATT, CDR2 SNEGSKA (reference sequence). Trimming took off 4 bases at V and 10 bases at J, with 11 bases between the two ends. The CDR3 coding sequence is TGCAGTGCTACCCCGACAGGAGAGCAGTTCTTC. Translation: CSATPTGEQFF.

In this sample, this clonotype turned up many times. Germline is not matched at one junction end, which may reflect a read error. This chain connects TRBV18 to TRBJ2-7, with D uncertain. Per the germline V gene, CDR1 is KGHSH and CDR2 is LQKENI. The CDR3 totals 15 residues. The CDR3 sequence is CASSPGRTGSSEQYF. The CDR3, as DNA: TGTGCCAGCTCCCCTGGACGGACGGGTTCCTCCGAGCAGTACTTC.

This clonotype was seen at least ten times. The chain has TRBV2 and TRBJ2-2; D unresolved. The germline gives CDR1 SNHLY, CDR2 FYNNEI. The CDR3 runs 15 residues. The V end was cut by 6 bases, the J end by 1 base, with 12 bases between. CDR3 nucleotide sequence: TGTGCCAGCAGGTTAAGGACGGGGAACACCGGGGAGCTGTTTTTT. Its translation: CASRLRTGNTGELFF. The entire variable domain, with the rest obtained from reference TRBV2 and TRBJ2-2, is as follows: EPEVTQTPSHQVTQMGQEVILRCVPISNHLYFYWYRQILGQKVEFLVSFYNNEISEKSEIFDDQFSVERPDGSNFTLKIRSTKLEDSAMYFCASRLRTGNTGELFFGEGSRLTVL.

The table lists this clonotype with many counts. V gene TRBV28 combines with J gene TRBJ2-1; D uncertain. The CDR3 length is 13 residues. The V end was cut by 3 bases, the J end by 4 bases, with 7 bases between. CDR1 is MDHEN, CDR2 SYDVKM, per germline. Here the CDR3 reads CASSFYPYNEQFF. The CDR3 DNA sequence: TGTGCCAGCAGTTTCTACCCTTACAATGAGCAGTTCTTC.

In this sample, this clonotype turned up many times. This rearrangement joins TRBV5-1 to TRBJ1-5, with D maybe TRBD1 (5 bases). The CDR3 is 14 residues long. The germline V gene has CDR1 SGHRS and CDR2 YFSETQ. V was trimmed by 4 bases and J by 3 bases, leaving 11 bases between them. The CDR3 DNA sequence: TGCGCCAGCAGCCGGGACGGAAACAATCAGCCCCAGCATTTT. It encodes CASSRDGNNQPQHF. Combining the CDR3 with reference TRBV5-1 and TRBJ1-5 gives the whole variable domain KAGVTQTPRYLIKTRGQQVTLSCSPISGHRSVSWYQQTPGQGLQFLFEYFSETQRNKGNFPGRFSGRQFSNSRSEMNVSTLELGDSALYLCASSRDGNNQPQHFGDGTRLSIL.